These 32 T cell receptor beta chains were sequenced from one sample in a study of blood T cell repertoires in COVID-19. Sequenced by immunoSEQ multiplex PCR; TCRdb stores in-frame clones only, minus some. The sample gives about 40,000 clones, approximately 91% of which show up once; around 16% is in the top ten. Sequenced sample: peripheral blood. The origin of the receptors is a woman aged 25-40 years in a cohort sampled during active COVID-19.

This clone was detected only once. This chain uses TRBV5-1 with TRBJ2-6; 8 bases are a match to TRBD1. Trimming took 1 base from V and 0 from J; bases not matched to a gene: 6. The CDR3 loop spans 18 amino acids. Looked up from germline, CDR1 is SGHRS and CDR2 is YFSETQ. CDR3 protein: CASSLSGQGISGANVLTF. In DNA, the CDR3 is TGCGCCAGCAGCTTGTCAGGACAGGGAATCTCTGGGGCCAACGTCCTGACTTTC.

CDR3 sequence (DNA): TGTGCCAGCAGTTTCATTGGGGGGTATGAAAAACTGTTTTTT. Its translation is CASSFIGGYEKLFF. The rearrangement links TRBV28 to TRBJ1-4; a weak D match, TRBD1 (5 bases). The CDR3 runs 14 residues. V lost 3 bases and J lost 6, with 11 bases in between. Germline loops: CDR1 MDHEN, CDR2 SYDVKM.

The chain uses TRBV18 and TRBJ2-1; 8 bases line up with TRBD2. CDR3 size: 20 residues. J gave up 8 bases and V 6 bases, and 27 bases lay outside the gene matches. Germline CDR1 is KGHSH and CDR2 is LQKENI. The CDR3 DNA is TGTGCCAGCTCTCTAAGACAGGACCCGGTAATAGCGGGACTCTTCTATGAGCAGTTCTTC. Its protein product is CASSLRQDPVIAGLFYEQFF.

The gene calls are TRBV11-2 and TRBJ2-7; 7 nucleotides align to TRBD2. J was trimmed by 13 bases and V by 1 base; bases with no gene match: 13. CDR1 and CDR2 (germline): SGHAT, FQNNGV. The CDR3 runs to 14 residues. The CDR3: CASSLVGGSQTTYF. CDR3 nucleotides: TGTGCCAGCAGCTTAGTGGGGGGGAGTCAAACGACCTACTTC.

This chain uses TRBV15 with TRBJ2-2; D is ambiguous. CDR3 size: 16 residues. The V and J ends lost 2 bases and 0 bases respectively, with 10 bases between them. The germline V gene has CDR1 LNHNV and CDR2 YYDKDF (reference sequence). The CDR3 here is CATSRPSWANTGELFF. The DNA of the CDR3 is TGTGCCACCAGCAGACCTAGTTGGGCGAACACCGGGGAGCTGTTTTTT.

The genes are TRBV7-2 and TRBJ1-1, with unresolved D. Between the trimmed V and J ends, which lost 4 bases and 7 bases, there was a span of 16 bases. The CDR3 loop spans 14 amino acids. Germline V CDR1 and CDR2: SGHTA, FQGNSA. CDR3 DNA: TGTGCCAGCAGCTCGAGGCCAGCCCGTTATGAAGCTTTCTTT. It specifies CASSSRPARYEAFF.

The J gene is TRBJ2-3, the V gene TRBV7-9, with D perhaps TRBD1 (6 bases). V lost 5 bases and J lost 0, with 15 bases in between. Germline V gene data show CDR1 as SEHNR and CDR2 as FQNEAQ (reference sequence). CDR3 size: 16 residues. CDR3 amino acids: CASSARRDTSTDTQYF. CDR3 bases: TGTGCCAGCAGCGCTCGCCGGGACACTAGCACAGATACGCAGTATTTT.

The chain carries TRBV18 and TRBJ2-3; D not certain. The CDR3 runs 14 residues. Trimming left V 10 bases short and J 0 bases short, with 14 bases between. Germline assignment: CDR1 KGHSH and CDR2 LQKENI. The CDR3 bases are TGTGCCACCGAACAGCAATTAAGCACAGATACGCAGTATTTT. It is translated as CATEQQLSTDTQYF. The full variable domain, in which reference TRBV18 and TRBJ2-3 provide the parts outside the CDR3, is NAGVMQNPRHLVRRRGQEARLRCSPMKGHSHVYWYRQLPEEGLKFMVYLQKENIIDESGMPKERFSAEFPKEGPSILRIQQVVRGDSAAYFCATEQQLSTDTQYFGPGTRLTVL.

The V call is TRBV5-1, the J call TRBJ2-5; D unclear. Germline V lookup: CDR1 SGHRS, CDR2 YFSETQ. The CDR3 is 14 residues long. Deletions cut 6 bases from V and 2 bases from J, with 14 bases between. The CDR3 DNA reads TGCGCCAGCAAGGTCGTAGGCAGGCAAGAGACCCAGTACTTC. It specifies CASKVVGRQETQYF.

The chain couples TRBV6-5 to TRBJ1-4; TRBD1 matches 8 bases. The CDR3 has 14 residues. Germline-derived CDR1 and CDR2 are MNHEY and SVGAGI. J gave up 7 bases and V 6 bases, and 7 bases lay outside the gene matches. CDR3 sequence reads: CASRATGVGEKLFF. Written as DNA, the CDR3 is TGTGCCAGCAGAGCGACAGGGGTTGGTGAAAAACTGTTTTTT.

The chain uses TRBV5-1 and TRBJ2-1, with 7 bases fitting TRBD2. Germline CDR1 is SGHRS and CDR2 is YFSETQ. This CDR3 spans 12 amino acids. J gave up 8 bases and V 4 bases, and 3 bases lay outside the gene matches. The DNA for the CDR3 is TGCGCCAGCAGCCGCGGGAGCGATGAGCAGTTCTTC. Protein product: CASSRGSDEQFF.

V and J are TRBV18 and TRBJ2-7; a possible D gene is TRBD2 (6 bases). V was cut by 6 bases and J by 5 bases, with 23 bases left in between. The CDR3 covers 16 residues. Germline V gene sequence: CDR1 KGHSH, CDR2 LQKENI. CDR3 residues: CASSPKEGKGLNEQYF. DNA for the CDR3: TGTGCCAGCTCCCCCAAGGAGGGGAAGGGTTTGAACGAGCAGTACTTC.

V usage is TRBV5-4 and J usage is TRBJ2-7, with a tentative D call TRBD2 (5 bases). CDR1 is SGHNT, CDR2 YYREEE, per germline (reference sequence). The V and J ends lost 5 bases and 1 base respectively, with 10 bases between them. CDR3 size: 13 residues. The chain's CDR3 is CASSPGYSYEQYF. CDR3 nucleotides: TGTGCCAGCAGTCCGGGATATTCCTACGAGCAGTACTTC.

In regard to this clone: The identical CDR3 is also encoded by other nucleotide sequences in the sample. CDR3 sequence (DNA): TGTGCCAGCAGCGTAGAAGGACAGAATAATTCACCCCTCCACTTT. Translated, it gives CASSVEGQNNSPLHF. This chain connects TRBV9 to TRBJ1-6, with a tentative D call TRBD1 (6 bases). Germline-derived CDR1 and CDR2 are SGDLS and YYNGEE. V lost 0 bases, J lost 5 bases, and 9 bases lay in between. CDR3 length equals 15 residues. The full variable domain, rest sourced from reference TRBV9 and TRBJ1-6, is DSGVTQTPKHLITATGQRVTLRCSPRSGDLSVYWYQQSLDQGLQFLIQYYNGEERAKGNILERFSAQQFPDLHSELNLSSLELGDSALYFCASSVEGQNNSPLHFGNGTRLTVT.

V is TRBV3-1 (or the pseudogene TRBV3-2) and J is TRBJ1-3; tentative D call: TRBD1 (5 bases). V was cut by 1 base and J by 3 bases, with 7 bases left in between. From germline, CDR1 is LGHDT and CDR2 YNNKEL (reference sequence). The CDR3 loop spans 14 amino acids. CDR3 sequence (DNA): TGTGCCAGCAGCCAAGCCAGGGATGGAAACACCATATATTTT. Encoded protein: CASSQARDGNTIYF.

A single count supports this clone. Germline and junction disagree at one end, which may indicate a read error. V is TRBV11-3 and J is TRBJ2-5; 9 bases map to TRBD1. The CDR3 has 14 amino acids. Germline assignment: CDR1 SGHNT and CDR2 YENEEA. The CDR3, as DNA: TGTGCCAGCAGTCGTGGACAGGGGCAAGGGACCCAGTACTTC. This gives the protein CASSRGQGQGTQYF. The variable domain in full, with the rest retrieved from reference TRBV11-3 and TRBJ2-5, is EAGVVQSPRYKIIEKKQPVAFWCNPISGHNTLYWYLQNLGQGPELLIRYENEEAVDDSQLPKDRFSAERLKGVDSTLKIQPAELGDSAVYLCASSRGQGQGTQYFGPGTRLLVL.

This chain joins TRBV18 and TRBJ2-5; maybe TRBD1 (6 bases). Germline assignment: CDR1 KGHSH and CDR2 LQKENI. The CDR3 extends over 14 amino acids. Trimming shortened V by 1 base and J by 2 bases, and 8 bases separated the two germline ends. In nucleotides, the CDR3 is TGTGCCAGCTCACCACAAAGGGGGCAAGAGACCCAGTACTTC. Translated: CASSPQRGQETQYF. The variable domain in full, completed from reference TRBV18 and TRBJ2-5, reads NAGVMQNPRHLVRRRGQEARLRCSPMKGHSHVYWYRQLPEEGLKFMVYLQKENIIDESGMPKERFSAEFPKEGPSILRIQQVVRGDSAAYFCASSPQRGQETQYFGPGTRLLVL.

The chain recombines TRBV10-3 with TRBJ1-2; the D gene is possibly TRBD1 (6 bases). Looked up from germline, CDR1 is ENHRY and CDR2 is SYGVKD. The CDR3 length is 13 residues. Deletions cut 7 bases from V and 8 bases from J, with 17 bases between. For the CDR3, the DNA is TGTGCCATCAATAACCCGACAGGCGCGGGCTACACCTTC. It encodes CAINNPTGAGYTF.

This clone was detected only a few times. V usage is TRBV9 and J usage is TRBJ2-3, with 12 bases lining up with TRBD2. After removal of 3 bases from V and 5 bases from J, the junction contained 7 bases not matched to a gene. The CDR3 totals 16 residues. Germline V lookup: CDR1 SGDLS, CDR2 YYNGEE. CDR3 nucleotide sequence: TGTGCCAGCAGCGACCCGGGACTAGCGGGCAGAGATACGCAGTATTTT. Protein product: CASSDPGLAGRDTQYF.

The chain is built from TRBV30 and TRBJ2-1, with 13 bases matching TRBD2. Germline CDR1 is GTSNPN and CDR2 is SVGIG (reference sequence). The ends lost 0 bases at V and 7 bases at J; junction bases unmatched: 12. The CDR3 is 18 amino acids. The CDR3 coding sequence is TGTGCCTGGAGTGTAGCCGGACTAGCGGGAGCCAGGGTGAATGAGCAGTTCTTC. It encodes CAWSVAGLAGARVNEQFF.

The V and J genes are TRBV7-2 and TRBJ1-2; D gene uncertain. The V gene's germline CDR1 is SGHTA and CDR2 FQGNSA. The V and J ends lost 0 bases and 2 bases respectively, with 7 bases between them. The CDR3 spans 14 residues. CDR3 bases: TGTGCCAGCAGCTTAGCTACCGGGAACTATGGCTACACCTTC. This gives the protein CASSLATGNYGYTF.

The chain uses TRBV7-9 and TRBJ2-7, with TRBD1 matching over 10 bases. The germline gives CDR1 SEHNR, CDR2 FQNEAQ (reference sequence). Trimming removed 5 bases from V and 0 bases from J; junction bases left unmatched: 7. This CDR3 has 16 residues. CDR3 protein: CASSAPGQGISYEQYF. CDR3 coding DNA: TGTGCCAGCAGCGCCCCGGGACAGGGGATCTCCTACGAGCAGTACTTC.

This chain joins TRBV18 and TRBJ2-2, with TRBD2 as a possible D gene (5 bases). V dropped 2 bases and J dropped 0 bases, with 7 bases sitting between them. Germline CDR1 and CDR2: KGHSH and LQKENI. The CDR3 has 15 amino acids. This chain's CDR3 is CASSPTGTNTGELFF. CDR3 coding DNA: TGTGCCAGCTCACCAACCGGGACGAACACCGGGGAGCTGTTTTTT.

The rearrangement links TRBV19 to TRBJ1-2; no definite D call. Trimming took 5 bases from V and 14 from J, leaving 18 bases between them. This CDR3 has 12 residues. Germline V lookup: CDR1 LNHDA, CDR2 SQIVND (reference sequence). The CDR3 protein is CASSGQTLIKTF. The CDR3 DNA sequence: TGTGCCAGTAGTGGGCAGACCCTTATCAAGACCTTC. Complete variable domain (other parts from reference TRBV19 and TRBJ1-2): DGGITQSPKYLFRKEGQNVTLSCEQNLNHDAMYWYRQDPGQGLRLIYYSQIVNDFQKGDIAEGYSVSREKKESFPLTVTSAQKNPTAFYLCASSGQTLIKTFGSGTRLTVV.

The CDR3 region is CASSGGQGALYF. The CDR3 DNA reads as TGTGCCAGCAGCGGGGGACAGGGGGCGTTATATTTT. This rearrangement joins TRBV2 to TRBJ1-3, with 12 nucleotides matching TRBD1. With 6 bases clipped from V and 14 bases from J, the junction kept 5 bases outside the gene matches. CDR1 and CDR2 from the germline V gene are SNHLY and FYNNEI. CDR3 size: 12 residues.

The chain uses TRBV3-1 (or the pseudogene TRBV3-2) and TRBJ2-2; 12 positions agree with TRBD1. This CDR3 has 18 amino acids. Germline values: CDR1 LGHDT, CDR2 YNNKEL (reference sequence). V was clipped by 0 bases and J by 5 bases; unmatched bases: 7. CDR3 protein: CASSQDRDRGRMTGELFF. DNA of the CDR3: TGTGCCAGCAGCCAAGATAGGGACAGGGGGCGCATGACCGGGGAGCTGTTTTTT.

The chain employs TRBV27 and TRBJ1-2; the D gene is possibly TRBD1 (5 bases). The CDR3 is made up of 17 amino acids. Trimming took off 5 bases at V and 11 bases at J, with 30 bases between the two ends. CDR1 and CDR2 from the germline V gene are MNHEY and SMNVEV (reference sequence). The CDR3 reads CASSISTVWQGIESYTF. The CDR3 DNA follows: TGTGCCAGCAGTATCTCGACAGTCTGGCAGGGTATCGAGTCTTACACCTTC.

The chain combines TRBV6-1 with TRBJ2-1; 8 bases are shared with TRBD2. The V segment lost 4 bases and the J segment 9 bases; nucleotides outside the gene matches: 17. The CDR3 spans 17 residues. The V gene's germline CDR1 is MNHNS and CDR2 SASEGT. In DNA form, the CDR3 reads TGTGCCAGCAGTGCCTTAGCGGGACCAGGCCTTGCACGTGAGCAGTTCTTC. It translates to CASSALAGPGLAREQFF.

This sequence joins TRBV30 and TRBJ2-7, with D tentatively TRBD2 (5 bases). Per germline, CDR1 GTSNPN and CDR2 SVGIG (reference sequence). The CDR3 spans 12 residues. V was shortened by 4 bases and J by 0 bases, with 7 bases between the two germline ends. The CDR3 nucleotides read TGTGCCTGGAATCGGGGCTCCTACGAGCAGTACTTC. This sequence encodes CAWNRGSYEQYF.

A remark on this clone: The junction departs from germline at one end; a sequencing error may be responsible. The V call is TRBV7-7, the J call TRBJ2-5; possible D gene TRBD2, 6 bases. The CDR3 runs 14 residues. Germline V gene sequence: CDR1 SSHAT, CDR2 FNYEAQ (reference sequence). The CDR3: CASSTGGLGETQYF. The CDR3 bases are TGTGCTAGCAGCACCGGAGGGTTGGGAGAGACCCAGTACTTC. The full variable domain, with the rest looked up from reference TRBV7-7 and TRBJ2-5, is GAGVSQSPRYKVTKRGQDVTLRCDPISSHATLYWYQQALGQGPEFLTYFNYEAQPDKSGLPSDRFSAERPEGSISTLTIQRTEQRDSAMYRCASSTGGLGETQYFGPGTRLLVL.

The chain carries TRBV5-1 and TRBJ2-7; D perhaps matches TRBD2 (6 bases). CDR1 SGHRS and CDR2 YFSETQ come from the germline V gene. The V end lost 10 bases, the J end lost 3 bases, and 17 bases lay between the germline ends. This CDR3 is 13 amino acids long. The CDR3 loop is CASSKEGIYEQYF. As DNA, the CDR3 is TGCGCCTCGAGTAAGGAGGGGATCTACGAGCAGTACTTC.

The chain uses TRBV19 and TRBJ1-5; 7 bases align to TRBD1. This CDR3 comprises 14 residues. Losses at the gene ends were 7 bases for V and 5 bases for J; bases not matched to a gene: 8. Germline CDR1 and CDR2: LNHDA and SQIVND (reference sequence). CDR3 bases: TGTGCCAGTAAGGGCAGGGGGTCCGATCAGCCCCAGCATTTT. Translating it yields CASKGRGSDQPQHF.